This T cell receptor (beta chain) emerged from a study of CD8+CD57+ T cells in acquired aplastic anemia. The wider study: Mean DNA quantity obtained from sorted CD4+ and CD8+ cells was about 3.2 ug. Study outcomes and limitations: Patients and healthy controls showed no significant CD8+ Simpson's diversity difference. Some 30 was the count of CD8+ CDR3 sequences that patients shared with controls.

As regards this clonotype: Its antigen is currently unknown.

Genomic DNA constituted the template upon which TCR beta VDJ and CDR3 profiling was performed. A single record per CDR3 protein comes from TCRdb applying MiXCR to the reads. Altogether fewer than 250,000 distinct CDR3 sequences are present, approximately 45% being singletons, with the ten largest covering under 9%. The CDR3 is 15 residues long. The germline gives CDR1 MDHEN, CDR2 SYDVKM. The V end lost 5 bases, the J end lost 2 bases, and 12 bases lay between the germline ends. Before being chosen for sequencing, patients had shown CD8+CD57+ cell expansion by flow cytometry. Patients were treatment-naive when blood was sampled.

The clonotype originates from a human donor with aplastic anemia. This chain links TRBV28 with TRBJ2-2; D not resolved. What was sequenced was sorted CD4+, CD8+, or CD8+CD57+ T cells (not recorded which) from PBMCs. CDR3 protein: CASSLSRLNTGELFF. The CDR3 DNA reads as TGTGCCAGCAGTCTTAGTAGACTCAACACCGGGGAGCTGTTTTTT.